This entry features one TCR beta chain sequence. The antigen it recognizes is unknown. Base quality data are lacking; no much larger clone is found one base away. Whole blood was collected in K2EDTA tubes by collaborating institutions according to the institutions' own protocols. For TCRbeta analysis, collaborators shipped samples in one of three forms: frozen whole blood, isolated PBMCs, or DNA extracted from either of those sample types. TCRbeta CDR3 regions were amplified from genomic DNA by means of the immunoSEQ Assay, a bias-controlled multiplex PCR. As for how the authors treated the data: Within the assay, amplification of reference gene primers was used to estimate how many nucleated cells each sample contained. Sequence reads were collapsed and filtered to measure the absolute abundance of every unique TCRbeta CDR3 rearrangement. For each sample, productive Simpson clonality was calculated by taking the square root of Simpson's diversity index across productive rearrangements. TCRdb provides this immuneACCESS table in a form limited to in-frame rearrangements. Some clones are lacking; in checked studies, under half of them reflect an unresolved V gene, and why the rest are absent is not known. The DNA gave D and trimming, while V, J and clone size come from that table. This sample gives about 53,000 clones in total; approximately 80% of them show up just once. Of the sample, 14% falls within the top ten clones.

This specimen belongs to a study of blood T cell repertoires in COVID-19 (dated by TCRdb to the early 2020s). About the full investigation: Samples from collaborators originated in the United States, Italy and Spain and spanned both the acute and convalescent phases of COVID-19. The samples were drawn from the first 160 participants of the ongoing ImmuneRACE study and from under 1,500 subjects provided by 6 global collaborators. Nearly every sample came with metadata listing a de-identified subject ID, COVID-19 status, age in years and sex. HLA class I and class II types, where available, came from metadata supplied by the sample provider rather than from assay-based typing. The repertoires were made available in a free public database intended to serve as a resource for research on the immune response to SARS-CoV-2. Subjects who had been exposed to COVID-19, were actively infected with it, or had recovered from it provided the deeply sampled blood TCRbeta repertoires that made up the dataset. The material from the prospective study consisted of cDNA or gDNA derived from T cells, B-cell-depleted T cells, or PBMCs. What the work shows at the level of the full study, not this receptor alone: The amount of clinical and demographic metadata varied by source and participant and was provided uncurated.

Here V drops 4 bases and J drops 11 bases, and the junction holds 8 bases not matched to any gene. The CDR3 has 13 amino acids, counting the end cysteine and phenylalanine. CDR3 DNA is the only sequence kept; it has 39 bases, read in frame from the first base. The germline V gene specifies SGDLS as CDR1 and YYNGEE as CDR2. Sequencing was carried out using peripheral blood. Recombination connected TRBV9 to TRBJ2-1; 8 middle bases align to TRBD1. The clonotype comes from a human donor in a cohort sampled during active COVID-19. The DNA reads TGTGCCAGCAGCAACAAGGACAGGGATAAGCAGTTCTTC. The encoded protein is CASSNKDRDKQFF.